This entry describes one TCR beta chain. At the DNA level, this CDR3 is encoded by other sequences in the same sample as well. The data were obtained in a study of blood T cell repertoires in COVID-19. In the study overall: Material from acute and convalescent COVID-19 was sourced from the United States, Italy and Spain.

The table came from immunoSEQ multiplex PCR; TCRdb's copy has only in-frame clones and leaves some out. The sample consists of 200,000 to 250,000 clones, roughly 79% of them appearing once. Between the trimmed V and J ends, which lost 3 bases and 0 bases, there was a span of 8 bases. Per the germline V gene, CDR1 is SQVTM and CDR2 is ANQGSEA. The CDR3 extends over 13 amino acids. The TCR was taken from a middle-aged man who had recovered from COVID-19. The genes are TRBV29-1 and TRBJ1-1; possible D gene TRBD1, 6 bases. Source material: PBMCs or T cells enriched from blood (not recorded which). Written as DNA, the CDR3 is TGCAGCGTTGAGAGGGGGATGAACACTGAAGCTTTCTTT. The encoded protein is CSVERGMNTEAFF. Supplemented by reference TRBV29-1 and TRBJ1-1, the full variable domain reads SAVISQKPSRDICQRGTSLTIQCQVDSQVTMMFWYRQQPGQSLTLIATANQGSEATYESGFVIDKFPISRPNLTFSTLTVSNMSPEDSSIYLCSVERGMNTEAFFGQGTRLTVV.